This passage covers 24 T cell receptor beta chains from one sample sequenced in a study of blood T cell repertoires in COVID-19. TCRdb's table, derived via immunoSEQ multiplex PCR, lists solely in-frame clones and lacks some. The sample consists of 310,000 or so clones, roughly 89% of them appearing once. Sequencing was done on a sample of PBMCs or T cells enriched from blood (not recorded which). Source of these receptors: a woman aged 18-29 years with acute COVID-19.

The chain combines TRBV10-1 with TRBJ2-5; 10 bases match TRBD1. CDR3 length: 17 amino acids. J was trimmed by 5 bases and V by 0 bases; bases with no gene match: 9. Looked up from germline, CDR1 is WNHNN and CDR2 is SYGVQD (reference sequence). The CDR3 DNA sequence: TGCGCCAGCAGTGAGTCACAGCGACAGGGGGCGCGGGAGACCCAGTACTTC. It translates to CASSESQRQGARETQYF.

The chain couples TRBV21-1 to TRBJ2-1; whether TRBD2, the table's D call, matches the DNA was not checked. TRBV21-1 is a listed pseudogene. The CDR3 loop spans 15 amino acids. DNA for the CDR3: TGTGCCAGTCCACCCAGCGGGAGTTTCGTCAATGAGCAGTTCTTC. It specifies CASPPSGSFVNEQFF.

This clone came up once. This chain connects TRBV18 to TRBJ2-7, with 12 nucleotides matching TRBD1. The CDR3 consists of 15 residues. The V and J ends lost 3 bases and 5 bases, in that order; junction bases with no gene match: 5. Germline CDR1 and CDR2: KGHSH and LQKENI. DNA for the CDR3: TGTGCCAGCTCACCCGGGACAGGGGGCTTCGACGAGCAGTACTTC. As protein: CASSPGTGGFDEQYF.

The V call is TRBV27, the J call TRBJ1-1; no clear D. The CDR3 sequence is 12 residues long. The V gene lost 6 bases and the J gene lost 4 bases, with 9 bases spanning the gap. CDR1 is MNHEY, CDR2 SMNVEV, per germline (reference sequence). CDR3 coding DNA: TGTGCCAGCAGAGACCGGGGCACTGAAGCTTTCTTT. Protein product: CASRDRGTEAFF.

The rearrangement links TRBV18 to TRBJ2-3; unclear D gene. In germline, CDR1 is KGHSH, CDR2 LQKENI. The CDR3 extends over 15 amino acids. Trimming took off 1 base at V and 1 base at J, with 9 bases between the two ends. CDR3 in DNA: TGTGCCAGCTCACCACGGGCCCTTGGCACAGATACGCAGTATTTT. Protein sequence: CASSPRALGTDTQYF.

This clone was detected only once. This chain links TRBV12-3 or TRBV12-4 with TRBJ1-5; D call uncertain. The CDR3 contains 11 residues. The V end lost 3 bases, the J end lost 7 bases, and 4 bases lay between the germline ends. CDR3 DNA: TGTGCCAGCAGTTTCGGGCAGCCCCAGCATTTT. Residues: CASSFGQPQHF.

The rearrangement joins TRBV4-1 to TRBJ2-7; D possibly corresponds to TRBD2 (5 bases). Between the trimmed V and J ends, which lost 0 bases and 2 bases, there was a span of 11 bases. The CDR3 consists of 15 residues. Germline CDR1 MGHRA, CDR2 YSYEKL. CDR3 nucleotides: TGCGCCAGCAGCCAAGATAGCCTCGGGGCCTACGAGCAGTACTTC. Translation gives CASSQDSLGAYEQYF.

The V call is TRBV4-2, the J call TRBJ2-1; 8 bases match TRBD1. Germline values: CDR1 LGHNA, CDR2 YNFKEQ. The CDR3 covers 18 residues. Unmatched junction bases numbered 7, after V lost 0 bases and J lost 0 bases. The CDR3 DNA follows: TGTGCCAGCAGCCAAGATGGCTCCGGGACAGGCTCCTACAATGAGCAGTTCTTC. Translating it yields CASSQDGSGTGSYNEQFF.

The V and J genes are TRBV10-3 and TRBJ1-2, with D hard to call. V gave up 4 bases and J gave up 4 bases, with 19 bases separating them. The CDR3 has 16 amino acids. CDR1 ENHRY and CDR2 SYGVKD come from the germline V gene. CDR3 nucleotide sequence: TGTGCCATCAGTGGATCTAACCTGGGAGTGAGCTATGGCTACACCTTC. This encodes CAISGSNLGVSYGYTF.

This chain uses TRBV11-2 with TRBJ2-7; 9 bases map to TRBD1. CDR1 SGHAT and CDR2 FQNNGV come from the germline V gene. The CDR3 consists of 18 residues. V shed 5 bases and J 2 bases; nucleotides not matched to a gene: 16. DNA of the CDR3: TGTGCCAGCAGCCCACGTCCCGGGACAGGGATTGGGGCCTACGAGCAGTACTTC. Its protein is CASSPRPGTGIGAYEQYF.

This chain uses TRBV7-9 with TRBJ1-4; D gene uncertain. CDR1 and CDR2 (germline): SEHNR, FQNEAQ (reference sequence). This CDR3 region has 13 residues. Trimming left V 10 bases short and J 0 bases short, with 9 bases between. The CDR3 loop is CAISSATNEKLFF. The CDR3, as DNA: TGTGCCATCTCCAGTGCAACTAATGAAAAACTGTTTTTT.

This clone was picked up one time. This chain links TRBV11-3 with TRBJ2-1; TRBD2 aligns across 11 bases. There are 18 residues in the CDR3. The germline V gene has CDR1 SGHNT and CDR2 YENEEA. With 1 base clipped from V and 2 bases from J, the junction kept 7 bases outside the gene matches. The chain's CDR3 is CASSLVRASGRTYNEQFF. The CDR3 DNA follows: TGTGCCAGCAGCTTAGTAAGGGCTAGCGGGAGGACCTACAATGAGCAGTTCTTC.

Only one count was recorded for this clone. V gene TRBV19 combines with J gene TRBJ1-2, with 10 bases matching TRBD1. V shed 3 bases, J shed 5 bases, and the junction held 6 bases outside the gene matches. Germline lookup yields CDR1 LNHDA and CDR2 SQIVND (reference sequence). The CDR3 extends over 15 amino acids. CDR3 sequence (DNA): TGTGCCAGTAGTATTCAGACAGGGGGCGAATATGGCTACACCTTC. Its translation: CASSIQTGGEYGYTF.

This clone is a singleton in its sample. This chain uses TRBV5-6 with TRBJ2-5; maybe TRBD1 (5 bases). CDR1 is SGHDT, CDR2 YYEEEE, per germline. The CDR3 spans 13 residues. The V and J ends lost 2 bases and 5 bases respectively, with 10 bases between them. The CDR3 is CASSLGQGETQYF. The CDR3 bases are TGTGCCAGCAGCTTAGGACAAGGGGAGACCCAGTACTTC.

V gene TRBV2 combines with J gene TRBJ1-2; perhaps TRBD1 as D (6 bases). Trimming cost V 4 bases and J 3 bases, with 24 bases left between them. The CDR3 loop spans 18 amino acids. Germline CDR1 SNHLY, CDR2 FYNNEI. The DNA of the CDR3 is TGTGCCAGCAGTGGATTACTACAGGGAGTGGAGCTACACTATGGCTACACCTTC. Translating it yields CASSGLLQGVELHYGYTF.

The J gene is TRBJ1-5, the V gene TRBV19; 12 bases are a match to TRBD1. The V gene's germline CDR1 is LNHDA and CDR2 SQIVND (reference sequence). V lost 1 base and J lost 2; bases outside the gene matches: 6. This CDR3 spans 18 amino acids. The CDR3 protein is CASSIGGQGARGNQPQHF. CDR3 sequence (DNA): TGTGCCAGTAGTATAGGGGGACAGGGGGCGAGGGGCAATCAGCCCCAGCATTTT.

The chain carries TRBV27 and TRBJ2-1; tentative D call: TRBD2 (6 bases). This CDR3 has 15 amino acids. V lost 4 bases, J lost 1 base, and 11 bases lay in between. Germline assignment: CDR1 MNHEY and CDR2 SMNVEV (reference sequence). The CDR3: CASSYSGVSYNEQFF. The CDR3 nucleotides are TGTGCCAGCAGTTATAGCGGTGTTTCCTACAATGAGCAGTTCTTC.

The V call is TRBV21-1, the J call TRBJ2-2; the tabulated D call, TRBD2, remains unverified against the DNA. TRBV21-1 is labeled a pseudogene. The CDR3 runs to 18 residues. In DNA form, the CDR3 reads TGTGCCAGCAGGCCCCGTCCCTCGGCTAGCGGGTTTGTCGGGGAGCTGTTTTTT. This codes for CASRPRPSASGFVGELFF.

V and J are TRBV7-9 and TRBJ2-1; 8 nucleotides match TRBD2. The germline V gene encodes CDR1 SEHNR and CDR2 FQNEAQ (reference sequence). The ends lost 5 bases at V and 4 bases at J; junction bases unmatched: 13. The CDR3 is made up of 17 amino acids. The CDR3, as DNA: TGTGCCAGCAGCCTCATTCGGGGGACTAGTAGGTACAATGAGCAGTTCTTC. This encodes CASSLIRGTSRYNEQFF.

The chain joins TRBV28 to TRBJ2-2; D is possibly TRBD1 (6 bases). Trimming shortened V by 5 bases and J by 0 bases, and 13 bases separated the two germline ends. The CDR3 is 16 residues long. Germline values: CDR1 MDHEN, CDR2 SYDVKM. This CDR3 reads CASSTTGLTNTGELFF. CDR3 in DNA: TGTGCCAGCAGTACCACAGGGTTAACGAACACCGGGGAGCTGTTTTTT. Combining the CDR3 with reference TRBV28 and TRBJ2-2 gives the whole variable domain DVKVTQSSRYLVKRTGEKVFLECVQDMDHENMFWYRQDPGLGLRLIYFSYDVKMKEKGDIPEGYSVSREKKERFSLILESASTNQTSMYLCASSTTGLTNTGELFFGEGSRLTVL.

This clone appeared once. The chain has TRBV5-1 and TRBJ1-1; 7 bases map to TRBD1. The CDR3 is 17 amino acids. The V segment lost 1 base and the J segment 4 bases; nucleotides outside the gene matches: 13. Germline V gene sequence: CDR1 SGHRS, CDR2 YFSETQ. DNA for the CDR3: TGCGCCAGCAGCTTGAACCGGGACAGTCCGCCCGGCACTGAAGCTTTCTTT. Translated: CASSLNRDSPPGTEAFF.

This rearrangement joins TRBV28 to TRBJ2-2, with D possibly being TRBD1 (6 bases). Germline V CDR1 and CDR2: MDHEN, SYDVKM. Trimming stripped 6 bases from V and 6 bases from J, with 14 bases between. The CDR3 spans 14 residues. The CDR3 nucleotides are TGTGCCAGCAGGGGTGGGGGCCGAGCCGGGGAGCTGTTTTTT. Translation: CASRGGGRAGELFF.

This sequence joins TRBV11-2 and TRBJ2-2; tentative D call: TRBD1 (6 bases). Trimming shortened V by 4 bases and J by 7 bases, and 13 bases separated the two germline ends. The CDR3 has 14 amino acids. CDR1 and CDR2 (germline): SGHAT, FQNNGV. The chain's CDR3 is CASSSPDRSGELFF. As DNA, the CDR3 is TGTGCCAGCAGCTCGCCGGACAGAAGCGGGGAGCTGTTTTTT.

The J gene is TRBJ2-3, the V gene TRBV6-5; TRBD1 matches at 7 bases. The CDR3 runs to 15 residues. The V gene end was trimmed by 0 bases and the J gene end by 4 bases; junction bases not matched to a gene: 4. Germline-derived CDR1 and CDR2 are MNHEY and SVGAGI. The CDR3 sequence is CASSYSDRLPDTQYF. The CDR3 nucleotides are TGTGCCAGCAGTTACTCGGACAGGCTGCCAGATACGCAGTATTTT.